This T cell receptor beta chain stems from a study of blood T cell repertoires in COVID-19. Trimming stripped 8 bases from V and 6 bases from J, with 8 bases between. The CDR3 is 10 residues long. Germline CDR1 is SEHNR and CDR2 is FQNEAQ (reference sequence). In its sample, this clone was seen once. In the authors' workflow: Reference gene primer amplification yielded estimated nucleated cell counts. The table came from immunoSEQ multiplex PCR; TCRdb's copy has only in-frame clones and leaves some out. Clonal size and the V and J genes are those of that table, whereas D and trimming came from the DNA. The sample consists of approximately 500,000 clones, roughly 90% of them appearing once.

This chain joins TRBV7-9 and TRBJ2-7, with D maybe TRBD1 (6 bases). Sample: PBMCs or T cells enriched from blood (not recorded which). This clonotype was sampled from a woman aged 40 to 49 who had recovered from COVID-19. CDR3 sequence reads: CASSGVEQYF. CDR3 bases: TGTGCCAGCTCAGGGGTCGAGCAGTACTTC.